This T cell receptor (beta chain) was sequenced for a study of OX40 agonist ivuxolimab in advanced cancers. About the study: Earlier treatment with anti-PD-1, anti-PD-L1 or anti-CTLA-4 was permitted, and around 36% had received some. Three dose-escalation patients had partial responses: one with hepatocellular carcinoma and two with cutaneous melanoma. Study-wide results and caveats: At 0.1 to 3.0 mg/kg, clonal expansion of CD4+ and CD8+ blood T cells had occurred by week 6. Some patients who did not respond also had low normalized T-cell clonal expansion.

Concerning this clone itself: Antigen unknown.

Profiling relied on immunoSEQ multiplex PCR, and the TCRdb table lists in-frame clones only, not all of them. The data contain roughly 80,000 clones, roughly 85% of them singletons. The J segment lost 3 bases and the V segment lost 0 bases, leaving 4 bases of the junction unmatched. Germline-derived CDR1 and CDR2 are SGHKS and YYEKEE (reference sequence). The CDR3 length is 15 residues. J is TRBJ2-7 and V is TRBV5-5, with TRBD1 matching 9 bases. This TCR derives from an adult with an advanced solid tumor such as melanoma, head and neck, liver or kidney cancer. The sample here was CD4+ or CD8+ T cells sorted from blood, taken in a trial of the OX40 agonist ivuxolimab. The CDR3 sequence is CASSLDTGGYYEQYF. The CDR3 nucleotides are TGTGCCAGCAGCTTGGATACAGGGGGCTACTACGAGCAGTACTTC.